This T cell receptor beta chain was profiled in a study of blood T cell repertoires in COVID-19. Turning to the study itself: The cDNA or gDNA used as material had been derived from T cells, B-cell-depleted T cells, or PBMCs.

Germline CDR1 SGHTA, CDR2 FQGNSA. The CDR3 consists of 13 residues. V was clipped by 5 bases and J by 3 bases, with 8 bases between them. Authors' data handling: Estimates of nucleated cell counts were drawn from the amplification of reference gene primers. Some clones are missing from TCRdb's copy, which holds only in-frame ones; the method was immunoSEQ multiplex PCR. From that table come the V and J calls and clone size; the DNA was used to work out D and trimming. The repertoire consists of roughly 200,000 clones, with roughly 82% occurring once and the leading ten covering around 8%. The V call is TRBV7-2, the J call TRBJ1-5; D unclear. This receptor was obtained from an older woman with COVID-19, enrolled during active disease. Sequencing was carried out using peripheral blood. The chain's CDR3 is CASSQIINQPQHF. The CDR3 DNA reads TGTGCCAGCAGCCAAATCATCAATCAGCCCCAGCATTTT.